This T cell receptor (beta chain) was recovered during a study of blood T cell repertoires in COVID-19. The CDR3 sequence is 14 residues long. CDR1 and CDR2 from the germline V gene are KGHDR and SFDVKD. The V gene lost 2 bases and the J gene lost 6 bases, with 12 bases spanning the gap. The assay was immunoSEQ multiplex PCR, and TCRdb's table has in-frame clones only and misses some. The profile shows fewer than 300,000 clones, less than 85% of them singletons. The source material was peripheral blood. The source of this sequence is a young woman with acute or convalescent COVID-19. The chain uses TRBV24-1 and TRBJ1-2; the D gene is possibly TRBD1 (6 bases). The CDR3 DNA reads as TGTGCCACCAGTGATTCCGCCAGGGGTGATGGCTACACCTTC. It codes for CATSDSARGDGYTF.